The 16 T cell receptor beta chains below all came from one sample that was sequenced in a study of OX40 agonist ivuxolimab in advanced cancers. Libraries came from the immunoSEQ multiplex PCR assay. TCRdb mirrors the immuneACCESS table, restricted to in-frame sequences. Some clones are absent from its copies; in checked studies, under half trace to an unresolved V gene, and the reason for the others is unknown. The sample has approximately 17,000 clones on record, 80% to 95% of them singletons. The ten largest clones take up approximately 30% of the sample. Specimen: CD4+ or CD8+ T cells sorted from blood, collected in a trial of the OX40 agonist ivuxolimab. These TCRs come from an adult with an advanced solid tumor such as melanoma, head and neck, liver or kidney cancer.

V and J are TRBV5-5 and TRBJ1-3, with D hard to call. In germline, CDR1 is SGHKS, CDR2 YYEKEE (reference sequence). CDR3 length: 16 amino acids. V gave up 0 bases and J gave up 0 bases, with 10 bases separating them. The CDR3 reads CASSLDTVGSGNTIYF. In DNA, the CDR3 is TGTGCCAGCAGCTTGGACACCGTTGGCTCTGGAAACACCATATATTTT. The variable domain in full, with the rest retrieved from reference TRBV5-5 and TRBJ1-3, is DAGVTQSPTHLIKTRGQQVTLRCSPISGHKSVSWYQQVLGQGPQFIFQYYEKEERGRGNFPDRFSARQFPNYSSELNVNALLLGDSALYLCASSLDTVGSGNTIYFGEGSWLTVV.

The rearrangement uses TRBV9 and TRBJ2-1; 9 bases line up with TRBD2. V lost 0 bases and J lost 12; bases outside the gene matches: 7. CDR3 length: 14 amino acids. CDR1 is SGDLS, CDR2 YYNGEE, per germline. The CDR3 is CASSVGDAAGGQFF. The CDR3, as DNA: TGTGCCAGCAGCGTAGGGGACGCAGCGGGAGGGCAGTTCTTC.

The count of this clone is one. The chain recombines TRBV30 with TRBJ2-3; TRBD2 aligns across 11 bases. The J segment lost 0 bases and the V segment lost 2 bases, leaving 13 bases of the junction unmatched. The CDR3 loop spans 19 amino acids. The V gene's germline CDR1 is GTSNPN and CDR2 SVGIG (reference sequence). The DNA of the CDR3 is TGTGCCTGGAGTCTATACCCGGCCCTAGCGGGAGGAAGCACAGATACGCAGTATTTT. Translated: CAWSLYPALAGGSTDTQYF.

This rearrangement joins TRBV7-6 to TRBJ2-3; TRBD2 aligns across 11 bases. V gave up 0 bases and J gave up 6 bases; unmatched junction bases: 5. CDR1 and CDR2 from the germline V gene are SGHVS and FNYEAQ. The CDR3 spans 16 residues. CDR3 residues: CASSLALAGVKDTQYF. The CDR3 DNA is TGTGCCAGCAGCTTAGCACTAGCGGGAGTTAAGGATACGCAGTATTTT.

The rearrangement links TRBV11-3 to TRBJ1-1; unclear D gene. Germline V CDR1 and CDR2: SGHNT, YENEEA. The CDR3 is made up of 14 amino acids. Trimming pared 2 bases from V and 0 bases from J, leaving 7 bases between. The CDR3, as DNA: TGTGCCAGCAGCTTATTGGGGATGAACACTGAAGCTTTCTTT. It encodes CASSLLGMNTEAFF. Filled out from reference TRBV11-3 and TRBJ1-1, the complete variable domain reads EAGVVQSPRYKIIEKKQPVAFWCNPISGHNTLYWYLQNLGQGPELLIRYENEEAVDDSQLPKDRFSAERLKGVDSTLKIQPAELGDSAVYLCASSLLGMNTEAFFGQGTRLTVV.

In this sample, this clone turned up once. The V and J genes are TRBV13 and TRBJ2-5, with D perhaps assigned TRBD1 or TRBD2 (5 bases each). The CDR3 extends over 14 amino acids. The ends were cut back, 5 bases at V and 2 bases at J, with 12 bases in the middle. From germline, CDR1 is PRHDT and CDR2 FYEKMQ (reference sequence). CDR3 nucleotide sequence: TGTGCCAGCAGCGTCCGGGACGTTCAAGAGACCCAGTACTTC. Translating gives CASSVRDVQETQYF.

CDR3 nucleotides: TGTGCCTGGGAACTTGGACAGGGTAATCAGCCCCAGCATTTT. Its protein is CAWELGQGNQPQHF. This chain links TRBV30 with TRBJ1-5; 8 bases are shared with TRBD1. V shed 5 bases, J shed 4 bases, and the junction held 7 bases outside the gene matches. CDR1 is GTSNPN and CDR2 is SVGIG in the germline V gene (reference sequence). This CDR3 spans 14 amino acids.

The chain joins TRBV19 to TRBJ1-5; 7 bases align to TRBD1. Germline values: CDR1 LNHDA, CDR2 SQIVND (reference sequence). V shed 7 bases, J shed 2 bases, and the junction held 11 bases outside the gene matches. The CDR3 sequence is 16 residues long. CDR3 region: CASTSTNRGGNQPQHF. The DNA for the CDR3 is TGTGCCAGTACTAGCACCAACAGGGGCGGCAATCAGCCCCAGCATTTT.

The chain joins TRBV14 to TRBJ1-6, with 8 bases lining up with TRBD1. CDR1 and CDR2 (germline): SGHDN, FVKESK. The ends lost 3 bases at V and 15 bases at J; junction bases unmatched: 4. The length of the CDR3 is 12 residues. The CDR3: CASSQDRARLHF. As DNA, the CDR3 is TGTGCCAGCAGCCAGGACAGGGCCCGCCTCCACTTT.

The chain has TRBV11-2 and TRBJ2-1; the D is unclear. V was trimmed by 3 bases and J by 7 bases, leaving 7 bases between them. The CDR3 has 12 amino acids. The germline CDR1 and CDR2 sequences are SGHAT and FQNNGV. The CDR3 bases are TGTGCCAGCAGCTTCCTTTCGAATGAGCAGTTCTTC. Protein product: CASSFLSNEQFF.

This clone was counted once. As DNA, the CDR3 is TGTGCCAGCAGCAATACAGGGTTGTCGTACGAGCAGTACTTC. It specifies CASSNTGLSYEQYF. The V and J genes are TRBV5-6 and TRBJ2-7, with D possibly being TRBD1 (6 bases). Deletions cut 4 bases from V and 4 bases from J, with 15 bases between. The CDR3 length is 14 residues. Germline lookup yields CDR1 SGHDT and CDR2 YYEEEE. The full variable domain, in which reference TRBV5-6 and TRBJ2-7 provide the parts outside the CDR3, is DAGVTQSPTHLIKTRGQQVTLRCSPKSGHDTVSWYQQALGQGPQFIFQYYEEEERQRGNFPDRFSGHQFPNYSSELNVNALLLGDSALYLCASSNTGLSYEQYFGPGTRLTVT.

This sequence joins TRBV10-1 and TRBJ2-1; tentative D call: TRBD2 (6 bases). Germline loops: CDR1 WNHNN, CDR2 SYGVQD (reference sequence). The CDR3 covers 15 residues. Trimming removed 3 bases at V and 8 bases at J, with 17 bases between. The DNA of the CDR3 is TGCGCCAGCAGTGAATTCCGGGAGAGGGTCCATGAGCAGTTCTTC. Its translation is CASSEFRERVHEQFF.

The rearrangement joins TRBV11-2 to TRBJ2-1; unclear D gene. This CDR3 region has 16 residues. V was pared by 1 base and J by 2 bases, with 12 bases between. The germline gives CDR1 SGHAT, CDR2 FQNNGV. CDR3 bases: TGTGCCAGCAGCTTAGGCCACTCCCCAACCTACAATGAGCAGTTCTTC. It is translated as CASSLGHSPTYNEQFF.

This clone was seen just once. This chain joins TRBV19 and TRBJ2-7; D gene ambiguous. This CDR3 contains 15 residues. With 0 bases removed from V and 2 bases from J, the gap between germline ends came to 11 bases. The germline gives CDR1 LNHDA, CDR2 SQIVND (reference sequence). CDR3 nucleotides: TGTGCCAGTAGTATAGACCAATCCGCCGCCTACGAGCAGTACTTC. Its translation: CASSIDQSAAYEQYF.

The gene calls are TRBV19 and TRBJ2-6, with TRBD1 as a possible D gene (5 bases). Germline V lookup: CDR1 LNHDA, CDR2 SQIVND (reference sequence). V shed 2 bases and J shed 1 base, with 12 bases lying between them. The CDR3 extends over 17 amino acids. The CDR3 loop is CASSIMLPGSGANVLTF. The CDR3, as DNA: TGTGCCAGTAGTATAATGCTTCCAGGGTCTGGGGCCAACGTCCTGACTTTC.

The rearrangement joins TRBV7-9 to TRBJ2-3; D is possibly TRBD1 or TRBD2 (6 bases each). Germline values: CDR1 SEHNR, CDR2 FQNEAQ (reference sequence). Trimming pared 4 bases from V and 0 bases from J, leaving 14 bases between. The CDR3 has 16 residues. This CDR3 is CASSSLWGASTDTQYF. DNA of the CDR3: TGTGCCAGCAGCTCCCTCTGGGGGGCTAGCACAGATACGCAGTATTTT.